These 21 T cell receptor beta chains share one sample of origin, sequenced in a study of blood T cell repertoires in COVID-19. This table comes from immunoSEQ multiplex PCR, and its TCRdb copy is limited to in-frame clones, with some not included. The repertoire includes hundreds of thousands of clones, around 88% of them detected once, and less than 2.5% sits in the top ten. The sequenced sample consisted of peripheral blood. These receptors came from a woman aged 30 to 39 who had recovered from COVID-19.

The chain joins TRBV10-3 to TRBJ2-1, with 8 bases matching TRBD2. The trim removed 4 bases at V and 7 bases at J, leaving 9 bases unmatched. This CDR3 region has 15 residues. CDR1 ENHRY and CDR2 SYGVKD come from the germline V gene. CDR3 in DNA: TGTGCCATCAGTGCTTCGCGGGAGGACCGGAATGAGCAGTTCTTC. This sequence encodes CAISASREDRNEQFF.

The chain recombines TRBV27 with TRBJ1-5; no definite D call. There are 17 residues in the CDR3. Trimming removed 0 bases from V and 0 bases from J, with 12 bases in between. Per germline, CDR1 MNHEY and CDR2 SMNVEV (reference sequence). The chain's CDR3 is CASSLSWADYSNQPQHF. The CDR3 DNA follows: TGTGCCAGCAGTTTATCGTGGGCAGATTATAGCAATCAGCCCCAGCATTTT.

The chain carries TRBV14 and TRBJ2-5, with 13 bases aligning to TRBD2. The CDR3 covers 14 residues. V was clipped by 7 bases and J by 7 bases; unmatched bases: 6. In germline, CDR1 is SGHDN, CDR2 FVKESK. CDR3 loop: CASTRTSGGSTQYF. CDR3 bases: TGTGCCAGCACCCGGACTAGCGGGGGCTCGACCCAGTACTTC.

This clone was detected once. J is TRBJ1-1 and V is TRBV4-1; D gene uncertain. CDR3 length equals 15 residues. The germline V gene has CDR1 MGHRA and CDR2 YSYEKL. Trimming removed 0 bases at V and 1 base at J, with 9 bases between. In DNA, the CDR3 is TGCGCCAGCAGCCAAGATCCTCGTTCGAACACTGAAGCTTTCTTT. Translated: CASSQDPRSNTEAFF.

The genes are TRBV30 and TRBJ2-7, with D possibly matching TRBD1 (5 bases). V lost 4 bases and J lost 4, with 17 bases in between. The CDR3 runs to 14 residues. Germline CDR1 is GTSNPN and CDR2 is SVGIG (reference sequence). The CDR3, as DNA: TGTGCCTGGACCAGGGCCGTGGGAAAATACGAGCAGTACTTC. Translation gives CAWTRAVGKYEQYF.

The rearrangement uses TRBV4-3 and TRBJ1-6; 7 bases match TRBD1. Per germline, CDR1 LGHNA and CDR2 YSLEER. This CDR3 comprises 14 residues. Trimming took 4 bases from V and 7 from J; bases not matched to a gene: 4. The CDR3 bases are TGCGCCAGCAGCCCGGGACAGACAAATTCACCCCTCCACTTT. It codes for CASSPGQTNSPLHF.

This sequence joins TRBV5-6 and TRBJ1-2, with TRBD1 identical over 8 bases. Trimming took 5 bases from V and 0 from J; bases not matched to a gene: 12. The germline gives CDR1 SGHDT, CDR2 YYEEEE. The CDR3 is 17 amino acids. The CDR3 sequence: CASRTLRLTGANYGYTF. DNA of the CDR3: TGTGCCAGCAGGACCCTGAGATTGACAGGGGCTAACTATGGCTACACCTTC.

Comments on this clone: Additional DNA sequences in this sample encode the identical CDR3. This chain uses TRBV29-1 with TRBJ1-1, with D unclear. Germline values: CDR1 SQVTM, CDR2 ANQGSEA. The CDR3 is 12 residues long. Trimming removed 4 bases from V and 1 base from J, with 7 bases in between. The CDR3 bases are TGCAGCGTTGGTTCCGGGAACACTGAAGCTTTCTTT. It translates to CSVGSGNTEAFF.

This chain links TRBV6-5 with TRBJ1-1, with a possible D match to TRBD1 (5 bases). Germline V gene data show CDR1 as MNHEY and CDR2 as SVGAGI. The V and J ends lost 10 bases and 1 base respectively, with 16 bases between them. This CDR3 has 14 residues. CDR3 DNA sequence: TGTGCCACCCTTGGGGGGGGTCGGAACACTGAAGCTTTCTTT. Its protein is CATLGGGRNTEAFF.

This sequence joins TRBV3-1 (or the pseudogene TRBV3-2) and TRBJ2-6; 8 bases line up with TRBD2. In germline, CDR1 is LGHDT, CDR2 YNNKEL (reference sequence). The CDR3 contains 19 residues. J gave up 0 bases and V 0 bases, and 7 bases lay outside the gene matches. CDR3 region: CASSQELASGYSGANVLTF. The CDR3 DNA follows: TGTGCCAGCAGCCAAGAACTGGCTAGCGGGTACTCTGGGGCCAACGTCCTGACTTTC.

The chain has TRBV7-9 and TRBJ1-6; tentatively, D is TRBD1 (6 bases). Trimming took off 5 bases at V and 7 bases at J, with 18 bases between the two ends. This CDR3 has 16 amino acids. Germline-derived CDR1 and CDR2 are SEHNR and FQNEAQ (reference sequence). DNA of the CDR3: TGTGCCAGCAGCCCCTACCTCGACAGGAACAATTCACCCCTCCACTTT. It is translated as CASSPYLDRNNSPLHF.

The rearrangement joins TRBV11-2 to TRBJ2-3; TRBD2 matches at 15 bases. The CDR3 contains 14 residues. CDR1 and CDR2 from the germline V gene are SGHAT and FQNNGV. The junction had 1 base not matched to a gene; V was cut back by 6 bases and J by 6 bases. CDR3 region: CASRGTSGRDTQYF. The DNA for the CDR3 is TGTGCCAGCAGGGGGACTAGCGGGAGGGATACGCAGTATTTT.

In nucleotides, the CDR3 is TGCAGTGCTCACAAAACAGGGGACTACACCTTC. Amino acids: CSAHKTGDYTF. V gene TRBV20-1 combines with J gene TRBJ1-2; 7 nucleotides match TRBD1. The ends lost 5 bases at V and 10 bases at J; junction bases unmatched: 7. This CDR3 is 11 amino acids long. Germline V gene data show CDR1 as DFQATT and CDR2 as SNEGSKA (reference sequence).

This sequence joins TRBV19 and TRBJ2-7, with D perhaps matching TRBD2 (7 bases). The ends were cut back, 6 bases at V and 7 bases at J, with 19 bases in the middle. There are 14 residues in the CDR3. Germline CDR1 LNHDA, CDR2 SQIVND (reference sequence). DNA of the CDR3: TGTGCCAGTAGAGTAAGAGGGGGGGCAGCTGAGCAGTACTTC. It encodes CASRVRGGAAEQYF. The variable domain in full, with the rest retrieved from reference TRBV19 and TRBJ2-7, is DGGITQSPKYLFRKEGQNVTLSCEQNLNHDAMYWYRQDPGQGLRLIYYSQIVNDFQKGDIAEGYSVSREKKESFPLTVTSAQKNPTAFYLCASRVRGGAAEQYFGPGTRLTVT.

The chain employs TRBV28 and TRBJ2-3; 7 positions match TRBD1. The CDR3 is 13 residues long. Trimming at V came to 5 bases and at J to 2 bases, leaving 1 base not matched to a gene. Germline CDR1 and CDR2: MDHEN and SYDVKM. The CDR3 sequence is CASSGTATDTQYF. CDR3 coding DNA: TGTGCCAGCAGTGGGACAGCCACAGATACGCAGTATTTT.

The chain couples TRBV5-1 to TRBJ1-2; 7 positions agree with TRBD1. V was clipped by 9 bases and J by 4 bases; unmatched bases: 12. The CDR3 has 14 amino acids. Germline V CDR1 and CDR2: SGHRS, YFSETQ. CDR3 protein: CATKKTGPAYGYTF. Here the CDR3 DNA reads TGCGCCACCAAGAAGACAGGGCCAGCCTATGGCTACACCTTC. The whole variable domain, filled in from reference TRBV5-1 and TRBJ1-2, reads KAGVTQTPRYLIKTRGQQVTLSCSPISGHRSVSWYQQTPGQGLQFLFEYFSETQRNKGNFPGRFSGRQFSNSRSEMNVSTLELGDSALYLCATKKTGPAYGYTFGSGTRLTVV.

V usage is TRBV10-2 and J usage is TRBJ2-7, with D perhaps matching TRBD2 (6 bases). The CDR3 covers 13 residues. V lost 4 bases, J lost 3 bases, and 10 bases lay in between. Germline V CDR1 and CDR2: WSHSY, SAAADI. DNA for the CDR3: TGCGCCAGCAGTGCTAGCGACGGCTACGAGCAGTACTTC. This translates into CASSASDGYEQYF.

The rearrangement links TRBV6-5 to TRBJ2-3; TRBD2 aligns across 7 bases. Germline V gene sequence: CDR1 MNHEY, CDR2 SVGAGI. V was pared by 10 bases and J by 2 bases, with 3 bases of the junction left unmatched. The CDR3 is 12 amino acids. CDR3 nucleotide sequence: TGTGCCATTCGGGAGGACACAGATACGCAGTATTTT. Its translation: CAIREDTDTQYF.

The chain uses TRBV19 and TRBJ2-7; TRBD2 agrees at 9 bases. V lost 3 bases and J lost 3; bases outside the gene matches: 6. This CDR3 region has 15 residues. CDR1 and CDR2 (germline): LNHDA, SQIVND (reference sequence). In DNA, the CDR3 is TGTGCCAGTAGTATCTCGGTAGCGGGAGTCTACGAGCAGTACTTC. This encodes CASSISVAGVYEQYF. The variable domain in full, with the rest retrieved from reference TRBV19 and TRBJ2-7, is DGGITQSPKYLFRKEGQNVTLSCEQNLNHDAMYWYRQDPGQGLRLIYYSQIVNDFQKGDIAEGYSVSREKKESFPLTVTSAQKNPTAFYLCASSISVAGVYEQYFGPGTRLTVT.

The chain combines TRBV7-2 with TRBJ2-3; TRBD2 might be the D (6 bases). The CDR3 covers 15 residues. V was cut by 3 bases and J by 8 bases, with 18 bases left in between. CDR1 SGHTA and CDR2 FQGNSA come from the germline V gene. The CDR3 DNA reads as TGTGCCAGCAGCTTGTCGGGGGAACCTTTCGCTACGCAGTATTTT. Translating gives CASSLSGEPFATQYF.

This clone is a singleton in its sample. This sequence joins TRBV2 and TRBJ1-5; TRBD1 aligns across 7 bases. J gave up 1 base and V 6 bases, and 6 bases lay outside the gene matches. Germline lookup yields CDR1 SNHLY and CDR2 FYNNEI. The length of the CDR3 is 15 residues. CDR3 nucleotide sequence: TGTGCCAGCAGCCCCTCAGGGGGGAGCAATCAGCCCCAGCATTTT. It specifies CASSPSGGSNQPQHF. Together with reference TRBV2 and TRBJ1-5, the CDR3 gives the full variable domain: EPEVTQTPSHQVTQMGQEVILRCVPISNHLYFYWYRQILGQKVEFLVSFYNNEISEKSEIFDDQFSVERPDGSNFTLKIRSTKLEDSAMYFCASSPSGGSNQPQHFGDGTRLSIL.